This T cell receptor (beta chain) was identified in a study of OX40 agonist ivuxolimab in advanced cancers. Study observations and caveats: Some patients without response likewise showed low normalized clonal expansion.

The CDR3 covers 16 residues. Assay: immunoSEQ multiplex PCR; the TCRdb copy retains only in-frame clones and omits some. Altogether tens of thousands of clones are present, approximately 90% being singletons, with the ten largest covering 2.5% to 3.5%. On this clone: Its specificity is unknown.

This chain links TRBV21-1 with TRBJ2-7; TRBD1 is the table's D call, not checked against the DNA. TRBV21-1 is designated a pseudogene. This TCR was recovered from an adult with an advanced solid tumor such as melanoma, head and neck, liver or kidney cancer. The sequenced sample was CD4+ or CD8+ T cells sorted from blood, obtained in a trial of the OX40 agonist ivuxolimab. CDR3 residues: CASSNRTGLYSYEQYF. CDR3 DNA: TGTGCCAGCAGCAACAGGACAGGCCTTTATTCCTACGAGCAGTACTTC.